The sequence of this T cell receptor (beta chain) was determined in a study of blood T cell repertoires in COVID-19. CDR1 is MNHNS, CDR2 SASEGT, per germline. V lost 2 bases, J lost 1 base, and 11 bases lay in between. The CDR3 runs to 15 residues. The method was immunoSEQ multiplex PCR; TCRdb's version includes in-frame clones alone and lacks a portion of them. The top ten clones hold roughly 10% of a sample with about 74,000 clones, roughly 90% of them seen once. The V and J genes are TRBV6-1 and TRBJ2-5; a weak D match, TRBD2 (6 bases). The TCR comes from a human donor in a cohort sampled during active COVID-19. Sequenced: peripheral blood. The CDR3 DNA reads as TGTGCCAGCAGTGAATTGGTCGGGGGCCAAGAGACCCAGTACTTC. Encoded protein: CASSELVGGQETQYF.